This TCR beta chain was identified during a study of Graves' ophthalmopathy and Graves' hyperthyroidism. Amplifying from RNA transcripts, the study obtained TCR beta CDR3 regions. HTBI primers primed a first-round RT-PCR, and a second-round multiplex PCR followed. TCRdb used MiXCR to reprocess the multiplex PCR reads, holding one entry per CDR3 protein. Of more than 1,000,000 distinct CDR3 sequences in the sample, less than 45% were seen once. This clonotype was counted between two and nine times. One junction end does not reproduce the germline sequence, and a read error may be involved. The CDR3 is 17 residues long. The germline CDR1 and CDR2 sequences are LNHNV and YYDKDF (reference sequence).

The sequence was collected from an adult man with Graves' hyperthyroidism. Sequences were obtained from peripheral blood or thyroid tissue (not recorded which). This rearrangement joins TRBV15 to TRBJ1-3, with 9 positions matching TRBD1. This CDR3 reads CAASSTDRGLGGNTIYF. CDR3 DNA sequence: TGTGCCGCCAGCAGCACGGACAGGGGCCTTGGTGGAAACACCATATATTTT.